This T cell receptor (beta chain) was retrieved from a study of molecular identifiers for immune sequencing clone quantification. This clonotype came up many times. CDR1 is DFQATT, CDR2 SNEGSKA, per germline (reference sequence). V shed 4 bases, J shed 3 bases, and the junction held 10 bases outside the gene matches. The CDR3 runs to 15 residues. Bulk TCR libraries used previously described methods and listed TCR primers. From the PCR reads, TCRdb called clonotypes with MiXCR, one entry per CDR3 protein. This table holds 40,000 to 45,000 distinct CDR3 sequences, roughly 24% found once. The source of this sequence is a human donor in good health. Some libraries in this study had Jurkat cell RNA spiked in. V and J are TRBV20-1 and TRBJ2-7; 9 bases are shared with TRBD1. Sequencing used naive CD8+ T cells from blood, with Jurkat cell RNA spiked in. This sample's subset: FACS-sorted CD8+CD4-CCR7+CD45RA+ naive T cells. The CDR3 is CSATDGQGSLYEQYF. CDR3 bases: TGCAGTGCTACCGACGGACAGGGGTCACTCTACGAGCAGTACTTC.